The 31 T cell receptor beta chains listed next were all sequenced from one sample in a study of response to subunit inactivated influenza vaccine. TCRdb recomputed calls from the RT-PCR reads with MiXCR, one row per CDR3 protein. The sample has 300,000 to 350,000 distinct CDR3 sequences, 21% seen once. The sequencing here drew on PBMCs from blood, taken about 20 months after vaccination. Receptors were obtained from a man between 50 and 69 years old who received an inactivated influenza vaccine.

This clonotype was seen many times. V gene TRBV7-6 combines with J gene TRBJ1-1; TRBD1 might be the D (6 bases). The CDR3 totals 14 residues. Germline CDR1 SGHVS, CDR2 FNYEAQ. V lost 4 bases to trimming and J lost 1 base, with 10 bases between them. CDR3 DNA sequence: TGTGCCAGCAGCTCCGCGGGACAGAACACTGAAGCTTTCTTT. This codes for CASSSAGQNTEAFF.

The V and J genes are TRBV20-1 and TRBJ1-5, with 7 bases that match TRBD1. This CDR3 is 14 amino acids long. CDR1 is DFQATT and CDR2 is SNEGSKA in the germline V gene (reference sequence). V lost 4 bases, J lost 1 base, and 4 bases stayed unmatched. CDR3 amino acids: CSAIRGGSNQPQHF. CDR3 DNA sequence: TGCAGTGCTATCAGGGGGGGCAGCAATCAGCCCCAGCATTTT.

This chain connects TRBV5-5 to TRBJ2-3; no firm D call. This CDR3 has 13 residues. Trimming removed 1 base from V and 10 bases from J, with 13 bases in between. In germline, CDR1 is SGHKS, CDR2 YYEKEE (reference sequence). The DNA for the CDR3 is TGTGCCAGCAGCTTGTTAACGGCAATCGCGCAGTATTTT. This codes for CASSLLTAIAQYF.

This chain uses TRBV2 with TRBJ2-7, with TRBD2 as a possible D gene (6 bases). V was cut by 6 bases and J by 5 bases, with 11 bases left in between. The CDR3 spans 12 residues. CDR1 and CDR2 (germline): SNHLY, FYNNEI. The CDR3 spells CASSPTRNEQYF. CDR3 DNA sequence: TGTGCCAGCAGCCCGACTAGAAACGAGCAGTACTTC.

The rearrangement uses TRBV4-2 and TRBJ2-3, with D perhaps matching TRBD2 (6 bases). Trimming removed 4 bases from V and 1 base from J, with 15 bases in between. The CDR3 has 16 amino acids. CDR1 is LGHNA, CDR2 YNFKEQ, per germline. The CDR3 region has the DNA TGTGCCAGCAGCCTTTCCCCCGGGGGAGGCACAGATACGCAGTATTTT. Translated, it gives CASSLSPGGGTDTQYF.

This chain uses TRBV27 with TRBJ2-1; a possible D gene is TRBD1 (6 bases). CDR1 is MNHEY, CDR2 SMNVEV, per germline (reference sequence). The CDR3 is 14 residues long. V was trimmed by 5 bases and J by 9 bases, leaving 17 bases between them. The CDR3 reads CASSPTIRGGEQFF. The CDR3 nucleotides read TGTGCCAGCAGTCCCACAATCAGGGGCGGTGAGCAGTTCTTC.

This clonotype was detected many times. The chain combines TRBV5-5 with TRBJ1-5; 7 positions agree with TRBD1. The CDR3 totals 14 residues. The V and J ends lost 3 bases and 3 bases, in that order; junction bases with no gene match: 3. Germline assignment: CDR1 SGHKS and CDR2 YYEKEE (reference sequence). The CDR3 coding sequence is TGTGCCAGCAGCTGGGGACAGTCCAATCAGCCCCAGCATTTT. Encoded protein: CASSWGQSNQPQHF.

The CDR3 DNA reads TGTGCCAGCAGCAACAAACGTGCGGACAGGGGGTACACCGGGGAGCTGTTTTTT. Amino acids: CASSNKRADRGYTGELFF. The V gene is TRBV3-1, the J gene TRBJ2-2; 10 bases are shared with TRBD1. The V gene end was trimmed by 5 bases and the J gene end by 3 bases; junction bases not matched to a gene: 12. This CDR3 spans 18 amino acids. Germline CDR1 reads LGHDT; CDR2 reads YNNKEL (reference sequence).

This clonotype was seen only a few times. The chain employs TRBV12-3 or TRBV12-4 and TRBJ2-1; 11 nucleotides line up with TRBD2. The CDR3 consists of 15 residues. Losses at the gene ends were 6 bases for V and 4 bases for J; bases not matched to a gene: 5. CDR3: CASRSGTSGYNEQFF. The DNA of the CDR3 is TGTGCCAGCAGATCCGGGACTAGCGGATACAATGAGCAGTTCTTC.

The J gene is TRBJ2-1, the V gene TRBV9; TRBD2 matches 8 bases. V was pared by 0 bases and J by 0 bases, with 5 bases of the junction left unmatched. Per the germline V gene, CDR1 is SGDLS and CDR2 is YYNGEE. The CDR3 spans 17 residues. CDR3: CASSVGVAGGSYNEQFF. The CDR3 DNA follows: TGTGCCAGCAGCGTAGGTGTGGCGGGAGGCTCCTACAATGAGCAGTTCTTC. Combining the CDR3 with reference TRBV9 and TRBJ2-1 gives the whole variable domain DSGVTQTPKHLITATGQRVTLRCSPRSGDLSVYWYQQSLDQGLQFLIQYYNGEERAKGNILERFSAQQFPDLHSELNLSSLELGDSALYFCASSVGVAGGSYNEQFFGPGTRLTVL.

The chain uses TRBV4-1 and TRBJ2-7; D is unclear. This CDR3 comprises 14 residues. Germline V gene sequence: CDR1 MGHRA, CDR2 YSYEKL. V was cut by 3 bases and J by 3 bases, with 12 bases left in between. CDR3 coding DNA: TGCGCCAGCAGCCAGGATCCAGCCGGCTACGAGCAGTACTTC. Its protein is CASSQDPAGYEQYF.

This rearrangement joins TRBV20-1 to TRBJ2-1, with D perhaps matching TRBD2 (6 bases). V lost 2 bases and J 3 bases, leaving 14 bases between the germline ends. CDR3 size: 15 residues. The germline V gene encodes CDR1 DFQATT and CDR2 SNEGSKA (reference sequence). The chain's CDR3 is CSARSGLTYYNEQFF. CDR3 nucleotides: TGCAGTGCTAGAAGTGGACTAACTTACTACAATGAGCAGTTCTTC.

V and J are TRBV7-9 and TRBJ2-7; D tentatively reads TRBD1 or TRBD2 (6 bases each). The CDR3 contains 14 residues. Looked up from germline, CDR1 is SEHNR and CDR2 is FQNEAQ (reference sequence). Deletions cut 4 bases from V and 4 bases from J, with 14 bases between. The CDR3 DNA is TGTGCCAGCAGCTGGGACCCGGGGGCGTACGAGCAGTACTTC. This gives the protein CASSWDPGAYEQYF.

The V and J genes are TRBV28 and TRBJ2-7; D gene uncertain. Germline loops: CDR1 MDHEN, CDR2 SYDVKM. This CDR3 comprises 13 residues. V was cut by 5 bases and J by 2 bases, with 10 bases left in between. This CDR3 is CASSLRAPYEQYF. The CDR3 DNA follows: TGTGCCAGCAGTCTCCGGGCCCCCTACGAGCAGTACTTC.

The rearrangement joins TRBV27 to TRBJ2-7; 9 bases are shared with TRBD2. Germline CDR1 reads MNHEY; CDR2 reads SMNVEV (reference sequence). CDR3 length equals 14 residues. Trimming cost V 5 bases and J 6 bases; bases outside gene matches: 8. CDR3 DNA: TGTGCCAGCAGTCTCAATAGCGGGAGAACCGAGCAGTACTTC. This codes for CASSLNSGRTEQYF.

This clonotype was counted a few times. The chain uses TRBV12-3 or TRBV12-4 and TRBJ1-2; tentatively, D is TRBD1 (5 bases). The CDR3 consists of 12 residues. With 6 bases removed from V and 6 bases from J, the gap between germline ends came to 11 bases. CDR3 in DNA: TGTGCCAGCAGGGGGGTTGGAGATGGCTACACCTTC. Amino acid sequence: CASRGVGDGYTF.

The rearrangement joins TRBV10-1 to TRBJ2-7; D is unresolved. The germline V gene has CDR1 WNHNN and CDR2 SYGVQD (reference sequence). V dropped 2 bases and J dropped 0 bases, with 5 bases sitting between them. The CDR3 extends over 13 amino acids. CDR3 sequence: CASSEADSYEQYF. The CDR3 DNA reads as TGCGCCAGCAGTGAGGCAGACTCCTACGAGCAGTACTTC.

This clonotype has just a few counts. The chain is built from TRBV6-1 and TRBJ1-5, with D possibly matching TRBD1 (5 bases). The germline V gene encodes CDR1 MNHNS and CDR2 SASEGT. With 6 bases removed from V and 4 bases from J, the gap between germline ends came to 16 bases. There are 15 residues in the CDR3. In DNA, the CDR3 is TGTGCCAGCAGCCCCGGGACGCATTTAAATCAGCCCCAGCATTTT. This gives the protein CASSPGTHLNQPQHF.

This clonotype was counted between two and nine times. The chain carries TRBV4-1 and TRBJ1-4; no reliable D call. The germline V gene encodes CDR1 MGHRA and CDR2 YSYEKL. Trimming removed 4 bases at V and 8 bases at J, with 20 bases between. The CDR3 contains 16 residues. The CDR3 DNA reads as TGCGCCAGCAGCCCCTACCCGGAGGCCGCGAGGGAAAAACTGTTTTTT. Protein product: CASSPYPEAAREKLFF.

This clonotype showed up just a few times. DNA for the CDR3: TGTGCCAGCAGCATCTATTTCGGGGCGAGCGGGGGAGAGACCCAGTACTTC. It translates to CASSIYFGASGGETQYF. The gene calls are TRBV7-9 and TRBJ2-5; 8 bases are shared with TRBD2. The CDR3 length is 17 residues. Germline V CDR1 and CDR2: SEHNR, FQNEAQ (reference sequence). Trimming cost V 5 bases and J 4 bases; bases outside gene matches: 15.

V gene TRBV7-9 combines with J gene TRBJ2-4; D perhaps matches TRBD1 (5 bases). Trimming removed 4 bases from V and 1 base from J, with 17 bases in between. The CDR3 has 17 amino acids. Germline V lookup: CDR1 SEHNR, CDR2 FQNEAQ (reference sequence). DNA of the CDR3: TGTGCCAGCAGCTCCTCGGACACTCTTAAGGCCAAAAACATTCAGTACTTC. This encodes CASSSSDTLKAKNIQYF.

The chain has TRBV6-5 and TRBJ1-2; D gene uncertain. This CDR3 comprises 13 residues. Germline V gene lookup returns CDR1 MNHEY and CDR2 SVGAGI. V lost 5 bases and J lost 2, with 9 bases in between. CDR3 in amino acids: CASSNDGNYGYTF. The DNA of the CDR3 is TGTGCCAGCAGTAACGACGGAAACTATGGCTACACCTTC.

The V and J genes are TRBV12-3 or TRBV12-4 and TRBJ2-1, with D possibly TRBD2 on 6 matching bases. The length of the CDR3 is 14 residues. V lost 3 bases to trimming and J lost 6 bases, with 12 bases between them. CDR3 in amino acids: CASSFTRGLNEQFF. In DNA, the CDR3 is TGTGCCAGCAGTTTCACGCGGGGTCTCAATGAGCAGTTCTTC.

The chain links TRBV3-1 to TRBJ2-7; TRBD1 agrees at 7 bases. Germline lookup yields CDR1 LGHDT and CDR2 YNNKEL (reference sequence). The ends lost 0 bases at V and 1 base at J; junction bases unmatched: 6. The CDR3 covers 16 residues. The CDR3 spells CASSQEVWTGSYEQYF. Written as DNA, the CDR3 is TGTGCCAGCAGCCAAGAGGTTTGGACAGGTTCCTACGAGCAGTACTTC.

In this sample, this clonotype turned up a few times. V gene TRBV12-3 or TRBV12-4 combines with J gene TRBJ1-1, with D unresolved. CDR3 size: 13 residues. V was clipped by 3 bases and J by 5 bases, with 10 bases between them. The CDR3 nucleotides read TGTGCCAGCAGTTTTATTAGGGAGACTGAAGCTTTCTTT. This codes for CASSFIRETEAFF.

This clonotype has at least ten counts. The chain has TRBV20-1 and TRBJ2-1; TRBD2 aligns across 10 bases. V lost 0 bases, J lost 2 bases, and 4 bases stayed unmatched. The CDR3 is made up of 16 amino acids. Germline V CDR1 and CDR2: DFQATT, SNEGSKA (reference sequence). This CDR3 is CSARDLAGATYNEQFF. The DNA of the CDR3 is TGCAGTGCTAGAGACCTAGCGGGGGCGACCTACAATGAGCAGTTCTTC.

This clonotype was seen more than once but under ten times. The rearrangement uses TRBV5-1 and TRBJ1-1; 9 bases are a match to TRBD1. From germline, CDR1 is SGHRS and CDR2 YFSETQ. This CDR3 region has 15 residues. J gave up 1 base and V 4 bases, and 5 bases lay outside the gene matches. The CDR3 DNA is TGCGCCAGCAGCCCCGGGACAGGGCAGAACACTGAAGCTTTCTTT. Protein product: CASSPGTGQNTEAFF.

In the case of this clonotype: A much larger clone lies one base from this, so it may be a read error. The gene calls are TRBV7-9 and TRBJ1-4, with D possibly matching TRBD1 (6 bases). Germline V gene sequence: CDR1 SEHNR, CDR2 FQNEAQ (reference sequence). The CDR3 contains 15 residues. The chain's CDR3 is CAGSGQGTSNEKLFF. The CDR3 nucleotides read TGTGCCGGCAGCGGGCAGGGGACATCTAATGAAAAACTGTTTTTT. Full variable domain (remainder filled in from reference TRBV7-9 and TRBJ1-4): DTGVSQNPRHKITKRGQNVTFRCDPISEHNRLYWYRQTLGQGPEFLTYFQNEAQLEKSRLLSDRFSAERPKGSFSTLEIQRTEQGDSAMYLCAGSGQGTSNEKLFFGSGTQLSVL.

The chain employs TRBV6-1 and TRBJ2-4; 8 bases match TRBD1. The CDR3 loop spans 17 amino acids. J was trimmed by 1 base and V by 8 bases; bases with no gene match: 13. Germline CDR1 MNHNS, CDR2 SASEGT. CDR3 nucleotides: TGTGCCAGCGCAAGGACAGGGTTAGGAGGGGCCAAAAACATTCAGTACTTC. Translating it yields CASARTGLGGAKNIQYF.

V usage is TRBV14 and J usage is TRBJ2-5, with 10 nucleotides matching TRBD2. This CDR3 contains 14 residues. From germline, CDR1 is SGHDN and CDR2 FVKESK. Trimming took 7 bases from V and 5 from J; bases not matched to a gene: 7. As DNA, the CDR3 is TGTGCCAGCAAGCCTCAGGGACTAGCGGAGACCCAGTACTTC. It yields the protein CASKPQGLAETQYF.

The gene calls are TRBV27 and TRBJ2-7; D tentatively fits TRBD1 or TRBD2 (5 bases each). CDR1 is MNHEY, CDR2 SMNVEV, per germline (reference sequence). V lost 5 bases, J lost 7 bases, and 24 bases lay in between. CDR3 length: 16 residues. The CDR3 sequence is CASSPSGDPRYQEQYF. In DNA, the CDR3 is TGTGCCAGCAGTCCGTCCGGGGACCCACGGTATCAGGAGCAGTACTTC.